This T cell receptor (beta chain) was identified in a study of blood T cell repertoires in COVID-19. Two negative PCRs, clearance, or symptom resolution had been documented for recovered Cohort 3 donors. With V trimmed by 8 bases and J by 0 bases, 5 bases remained unmatched. This CDR3 spans 14 amino acids. The germline V gene encodes CDR1 MNHEY and CDR2 SVGAGI. In the original workflow: Amplified reference gene primers provided the basis for estimating nucleated cell counts. Profiling relied on immunoSEQ multiplex PCR, and the TCRdb table lists in-frame clones only, not all of them. V and J calls and clone size are as listed in that table; D and trimming were resolved from the DNA. The sample holds around 230,000 clones, 88% seen once.

The V call is TRBV6-5, the J call TRBJ1-1, with 8 bases matching TRBD1. This TCR was recovered from a woman in her twenties or thirties who had recovered from COVID-19. Sequencing was done on a sample of PBMCs or T cells enriched from blood (not recorded which). The CDR3 region has the DNA TGTGCCAGCCTTATGACAGGGGTGAACACTGAAGCTTTCTTT. Amino acid sequence: CASLMTGVNTEAFF.